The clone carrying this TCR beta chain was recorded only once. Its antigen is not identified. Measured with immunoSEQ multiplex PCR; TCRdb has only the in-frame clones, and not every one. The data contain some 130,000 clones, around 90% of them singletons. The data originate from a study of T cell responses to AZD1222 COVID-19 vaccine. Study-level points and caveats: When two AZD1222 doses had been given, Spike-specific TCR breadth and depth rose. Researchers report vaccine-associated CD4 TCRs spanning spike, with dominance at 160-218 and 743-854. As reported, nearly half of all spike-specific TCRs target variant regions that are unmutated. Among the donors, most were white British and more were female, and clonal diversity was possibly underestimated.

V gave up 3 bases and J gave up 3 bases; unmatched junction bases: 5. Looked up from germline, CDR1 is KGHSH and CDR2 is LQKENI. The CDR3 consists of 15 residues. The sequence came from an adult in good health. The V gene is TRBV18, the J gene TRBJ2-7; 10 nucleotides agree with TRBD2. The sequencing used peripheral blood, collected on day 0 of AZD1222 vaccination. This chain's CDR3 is CASSPPASGGYEQYF. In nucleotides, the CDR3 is TGTGCCAGCTCACCCCCGGCTAGCGGGGGCTACGAGCAGTACTTC.